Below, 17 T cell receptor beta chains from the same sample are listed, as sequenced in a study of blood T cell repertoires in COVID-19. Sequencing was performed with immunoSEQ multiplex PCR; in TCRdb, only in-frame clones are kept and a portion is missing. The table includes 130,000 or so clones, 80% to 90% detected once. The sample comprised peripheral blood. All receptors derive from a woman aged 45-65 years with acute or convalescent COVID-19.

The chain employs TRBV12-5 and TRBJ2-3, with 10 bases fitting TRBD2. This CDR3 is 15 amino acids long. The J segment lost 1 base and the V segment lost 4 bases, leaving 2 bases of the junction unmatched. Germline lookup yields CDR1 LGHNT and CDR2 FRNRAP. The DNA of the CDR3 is TGTGCTAGTGGTTCCGGACTAGCGGGCACAGATACGCAGTATTTT. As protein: CASGSGLAGTDTQYF.

The CDR3 DNA follows: TGTGCCAGCAGCAACCGGGACAGTACGCAGTATTTT. Translation: CASSNRDSTQYF. The chain uses TRBV7-6 and TRBJ2-3, with 7 bases fitting TRBD1. With 5 bases clipped from V and 8 bases from J, the junction kept 4 bases outside the gene matches. Germline V lookup: CDR1 SGHVS, CDR2 FNYEAQ. This CDR3 has 12 residues.

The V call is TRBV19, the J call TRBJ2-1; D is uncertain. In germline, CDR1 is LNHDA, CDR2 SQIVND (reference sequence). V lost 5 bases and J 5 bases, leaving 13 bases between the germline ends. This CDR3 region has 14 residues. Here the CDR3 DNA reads TGTGCCAGTAGTCCGTCGGTCATGGACAATGAGCAGTTCTTC. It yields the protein CASSPSVMDNEQFF.

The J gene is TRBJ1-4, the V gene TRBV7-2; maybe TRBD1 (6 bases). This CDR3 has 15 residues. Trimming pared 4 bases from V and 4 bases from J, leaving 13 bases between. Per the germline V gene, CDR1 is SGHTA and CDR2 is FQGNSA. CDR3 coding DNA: TGTGCCAGCAGCTCGATTACAGGGCTTAATGAAAAACTGTTTTTT. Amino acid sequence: CASSSITGLNEKLFF.

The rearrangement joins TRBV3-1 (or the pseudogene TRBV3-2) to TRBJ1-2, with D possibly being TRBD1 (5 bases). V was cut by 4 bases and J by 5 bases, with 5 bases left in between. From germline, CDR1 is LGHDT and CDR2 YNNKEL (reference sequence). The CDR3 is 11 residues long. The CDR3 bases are TGTGCCAGCAGCCCAGGGTATGGCTACACCTTC. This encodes CASSPGYGYTF.

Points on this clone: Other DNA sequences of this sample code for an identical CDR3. CDR3 sequence: CASSLRGTGETNEKLFF. The CDR3 DNA reads as TGTGCCAGCAGTTTAAGGGGGACCGGGGAAACTAATGAAAAACTGTTTTTT. The rearrangement links TRBV27 to TRBJ1-4; the D gene is possibly TRBD1 (6 bases). The V end was cut by 2 bases, the J end by 1 base, with 14 bases between. Germline values: CDR1 MNHEY, CDR2 SMNVEV (reference sequence). The CDR3 is 17 amino acids.

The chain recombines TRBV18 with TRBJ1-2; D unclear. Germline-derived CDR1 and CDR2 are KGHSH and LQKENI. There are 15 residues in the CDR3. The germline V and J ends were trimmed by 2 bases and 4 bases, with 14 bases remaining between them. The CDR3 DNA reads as TGTGCCAGCTCACCATCTGGGCAGCTAACCTATGGCTACACCTTC. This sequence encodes CASSPSGQLTYGYTF.

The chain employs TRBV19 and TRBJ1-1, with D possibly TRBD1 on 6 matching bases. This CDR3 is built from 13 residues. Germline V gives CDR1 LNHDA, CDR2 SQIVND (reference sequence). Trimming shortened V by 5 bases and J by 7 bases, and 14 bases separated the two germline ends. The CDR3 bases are TGTGCCAGTAGTGGACAGACTGCCCGTGAAGCTTTCTTT. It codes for CASSGQTAREAFF. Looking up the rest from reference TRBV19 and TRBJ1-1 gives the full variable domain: DGGITQSPKYLFRKEGQNVTLSCEQNLNHDAMYWYRQDPGQGLRLIYYSQIVNDFQKGDIAEGYSVSREKKESFPLTVTSAQKNPTAFYLCASSGQTAREAFFGQGTRLTVV.

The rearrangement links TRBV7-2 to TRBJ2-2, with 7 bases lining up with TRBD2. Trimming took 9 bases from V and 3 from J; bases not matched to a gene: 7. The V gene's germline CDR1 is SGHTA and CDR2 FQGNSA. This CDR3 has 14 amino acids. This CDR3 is CARGERGDTGELFF. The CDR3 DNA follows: TGTGCCAGGGGGGAGCGGGGTGACACCGGGGAGCTGTTTTTT.

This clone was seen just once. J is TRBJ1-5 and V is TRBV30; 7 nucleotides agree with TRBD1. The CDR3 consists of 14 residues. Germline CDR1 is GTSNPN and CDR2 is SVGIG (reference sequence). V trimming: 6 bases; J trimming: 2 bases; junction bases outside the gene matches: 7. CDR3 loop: CACRGVGGNQPQHF. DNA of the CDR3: TGTGCCTGCAGGGGGGTAGGCGGCAATCAGCCCCAGCATTTT. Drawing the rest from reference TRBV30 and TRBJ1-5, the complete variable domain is SQTIHQWPATLVQPVGSPLSLECTVEGTSNPNLYWYRQAAGRGLQLLFYSVGIGQISSEVPQNLSASRPQDRQFILSSKKLLLSDSGFYLCACRGVGGNQPQHFGDGTRLSIL.

This CDR3 reads CAISDPPSSYGYTF. The CDR3 region has the DNA TGTGCCATCAGTGACCCCCCTTCGAGCTATGGCTACACCTTC. The rearrangement links TRBV10-3 to TRBJ1-2, with no clear D. Germline assignment: CDR1 ENHRY and CDR2 SYGVKD. The CDR3 runs to 14 residues. V lost 3 bases and J lost 4, with 12 bases in between.

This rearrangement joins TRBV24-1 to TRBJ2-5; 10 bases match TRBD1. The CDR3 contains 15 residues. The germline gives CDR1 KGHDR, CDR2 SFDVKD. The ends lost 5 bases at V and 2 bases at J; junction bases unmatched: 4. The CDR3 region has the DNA TGTGCCACCAGTGGGGACAGGGGATCACAAGAGACCCAGTACTTC. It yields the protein CATSGDRGSQETQYF.

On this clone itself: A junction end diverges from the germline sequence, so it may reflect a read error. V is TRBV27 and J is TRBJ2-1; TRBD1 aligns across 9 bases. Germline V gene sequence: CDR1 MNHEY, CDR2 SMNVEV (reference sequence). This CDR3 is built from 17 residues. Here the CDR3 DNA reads TGTGCCACCAGTCTCCCACGACGGGACAGGGCCTACAATGAGCAGTTCTTC. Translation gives CATSLPRRDRAYNEQFF.

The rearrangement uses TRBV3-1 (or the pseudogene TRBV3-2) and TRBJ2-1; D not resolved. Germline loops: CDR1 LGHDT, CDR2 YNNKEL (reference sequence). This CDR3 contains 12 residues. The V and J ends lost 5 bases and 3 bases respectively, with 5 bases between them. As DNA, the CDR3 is TGTGCCAGCAGCTTTAGCTACAATGAGCAGTTCTTC. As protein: CASSFSYNEQFF.

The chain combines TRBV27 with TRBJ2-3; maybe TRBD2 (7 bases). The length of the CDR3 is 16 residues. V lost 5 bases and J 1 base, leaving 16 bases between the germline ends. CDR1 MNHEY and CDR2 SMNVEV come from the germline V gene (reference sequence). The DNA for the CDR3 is TGTGCCAGCAGTCTGGGGGGGGGCCCAGGCACAGATACGCAGTATTTT. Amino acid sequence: CASSLGGGPGTDTQYF.

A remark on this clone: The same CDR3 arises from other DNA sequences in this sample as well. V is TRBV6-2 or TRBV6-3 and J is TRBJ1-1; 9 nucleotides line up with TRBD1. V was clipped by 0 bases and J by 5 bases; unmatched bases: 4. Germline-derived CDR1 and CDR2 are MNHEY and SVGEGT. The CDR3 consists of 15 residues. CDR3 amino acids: CASSYSRTGETEAFF. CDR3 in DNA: TGTGCCAGCAGTTACTCGCGGACAGGGGAGACTGAAGCTTTCTTT.

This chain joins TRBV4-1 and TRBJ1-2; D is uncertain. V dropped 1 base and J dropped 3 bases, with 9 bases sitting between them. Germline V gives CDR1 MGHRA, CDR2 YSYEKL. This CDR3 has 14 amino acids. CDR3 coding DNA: TGCGCCAGCAGCCAAGTAGGTGGAGACTATGGCTACACCTTC. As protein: CASSQVGGDYGYTF.